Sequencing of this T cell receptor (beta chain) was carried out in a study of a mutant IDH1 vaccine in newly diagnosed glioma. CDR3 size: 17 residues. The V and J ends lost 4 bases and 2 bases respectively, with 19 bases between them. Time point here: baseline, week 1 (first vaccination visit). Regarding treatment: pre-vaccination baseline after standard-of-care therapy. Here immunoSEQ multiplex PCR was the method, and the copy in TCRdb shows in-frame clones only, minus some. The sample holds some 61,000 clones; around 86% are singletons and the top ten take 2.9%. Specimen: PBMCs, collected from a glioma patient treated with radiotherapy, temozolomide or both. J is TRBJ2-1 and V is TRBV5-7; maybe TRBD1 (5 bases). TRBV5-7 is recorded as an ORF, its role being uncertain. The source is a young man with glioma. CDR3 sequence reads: CASSPLKSGKAYNEQFF. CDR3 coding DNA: TGTGCCAGCAGCCCGCTTAAATCAGGGAAGGCCTACAATGAGCAGTTCTTC.